This is a list of T cell receptor beta chains from one sample in a study of shared clonotypes between healthy human individuals. Some clones are missing from TCRdb's copy, which holds only in-frame ones; the method was immunoSEQ multiplex PCR. The sample has 600,000 or so clones, roughly 98% seen once. The specimen sequenced was naive CD8+ T cells sorted from blood. Source of these receptors: a man aged 25-40 years in good health. Both conserved end residues are trimmed from each CDR3. The order of the fields is V gene, CDR3 length, CDR3 protein.

>TRBV27|11
AIGGAYTGELF
>TRBV28|12
ASSLLTVWGELF
>TRBV2|9
VVRSMGEQF
>TRBV5-6|13
ASSLEGREDYGYT
>TRBV30|12
AWSVQGRDTEAF
>TRBV20-1|9
SARADNEQF
>TRBV29-1|14
SASGTSGRGYNEQF
>TRBV7-3|11
ASSLPGGTEAF
>TRBV9|12
ASSGAASTDTQY
>TRBV5-4|12
ASTISGSYNEQF
>TRBV5-8|13
ASSPKHGTTYEQY
>TRBV10-1|13
ASSKGRDRAYEQY
>TRBV7-3|13
ASSLTGLAGNEQF
>TRBV11-3|11
ASSSSKGYEQY
>TRBV5-8|13
ASSLGLAGTDTQY
>TRBV27|14
ASSLPRGELAGELF
>TRBV19|14
ASNSAVAGGPYEQF
>TRBV30|10
AWSSGSYGYT
>TRBV30|9
AWTYKFEAF
>TRBV23-1|11
ASSRRGYNEQF
>TRBV14|14
ASSPLVSGEADTQY
>TRBV7-9|11
ASSADSNQPQH
>TRBV14|11
ASSQVRGTEAF
>TRBV4-1|9
ASSQVGEQF
>TRBV29-1|13
SVERRSNADNEQF
>TRBV11-2|12
ASSLGGALDEQY
>TRBV10-2|12
ASSVSQIQETQY
>TRBV27|11
ASSLYGLYEQY
>TRBV27|12
ASSVSSSGNTIY
>TRBV18|11
ASSPWTVREQY
>TRBV10-3|12
AISETGMNTEAF
>TRBV19|12
ASSISLGRNEQY
>TRBV5-8|12
ASSFGDGSYEQY
>TRBV7-9|12
ASSLSGNNQPQH
>TRBV11-2|14
ASSFYPRGYTTEAF
>TRBV4-3|14
ASSQGVETSTDTQY
>TRBV7-6|10
ASSSPTDTQY
>TRBV27|13
ASSLSINTNYGYT
>TRBV7-2|13
ASSFPQSTKNIQY
>TRBV4-3|13
ASSPDLAGGYEQY
>TRBV2|13
ASMSGTGNQETQY
>TRBV11-2|10
ASSLDPNEQY
>TRBV4-2|14
ASSQDMAGEEEKLF
>TRBV7-9|10
ASSPNTYEQY
>TRBV6-6|13
ASSYRGPLGWEQY
>TRBV25-1|13
ASSDPGQGLYGYT
>TRBV5-1|15
ASSHLGLAETTDTQY
>TRBV18|13
ASSPGRGRLETQY
>TRBV6-5|11
ASSRLAYDEQY
>TRBV13|12
ASSLLFSDQGLY
>TRBV11-2|14
ASSSARTAVGNEQF
>TRBV11-2|15
ASSLGPPPDRVYEQY
>TRBV5-1|13
ASSLGGRAVDEQY
>TRBV7-3|14
ASSLTSGAGTDTQY
>TRBV7-8|13
ASSSGQGAIREQY
>TRBV27|14
ASSVIAGGAYNEQF
>TRBV12-1|13
ASSPERDSYNEQF
>TRBV2|9
ARTSGNEQF
>TRBV6-5|11
ASTPTPRTEAF